This T cell receptor beta chain appears in the sequencing data of a study of blood T cell repertoires in COVID-19. Losses at the gene ends were 6 bases for V and 0 bases for J; bases not matched to a gene: 10. Germline V gives CDR1 SGHAT, CDR2 FQNNGV. The CDR3 has 17 residues. Sequencing was performed with immunoSEQ multiplex PCR; in TCRdb, only in-frame clones are kept and a portion is missing. The sample contains some 74,000 clones, 70% to 85% of which appear only once. The table lists this clone with a few counts. The chain recombines TRBV11-2 with TRBJ2-3, with 9 bases lining up with TRBD2. The TCR was taken from a woman aged 45-65 years with acute or convalescent COVID-19. The sequenced sample was peripheral blood. CDR3 coding DNA: TGTGCCAGCAGGGGCGGGAGGGCCCATGTGAGCACAGATACGCAGTATTTT. This translates into CASRGGRAHVSTDTQYF.